This TCR beta chain was documented in a study of identical twins. It was template switching that added a universal primer site, and there were unique molecular identifiers on the cDNA. MiXCR, applied by TCRdb to the 5' RACE reads, yields one record per CDR3 protein. The sample yields about 210,000 distinct CDR3 sequences, around 10% seen once. This clonotype came up a few times. Antigen specificity is unknown. General study points: In beta out-of-frame sequences, the excess sharing between twins was weaker. A partial confounding effect on zero-insertion analyses could come from invariant MAIT and iNKT cells. Insertions ran lower in abundant cord blood beta clonotypes, though not in memory repertoires.

Material for sequencing was memory (CD45RO+) T cells sorted from blood. The sequence was obtained from a woman younger than 35 in good health.

The CDR3 nucleotides read TGTGCCAGCAGCCAAGACGTAAGGTGGAACGACATAGGCTATGGCTACACCTTC. Translation: CASSQDVRWNDIGYGYTF. The chain has TRBV3-1 and TRBJ1-2; D is undetermined. The germline V gene encodes CDR1 LGHDT and CDR2 YNNKEL (reference sequence). The length of the CDR3 is 18 residues. V was pared by 0 bases and J by 4 bases, with 21 bases between.